A single sample is the source of the 18 T cell receptor beta chains below, sequenced in a study of human T cells and chemical hapten exposure. Time point defined: pre-sensitization, week 0. Noted treatment: therapeutic diphenylcyclopropenone sensitization with weekly scalp DPC. TCRdb passed the RACE reads through MiXCR, listing each CDR3 protein once. The table lists around 300,000 distinct CDR3 sequences, almost 8% of them singletons. Here the sequenced sample was whole blood, taken in connection with sensitization to the hapten diphenylcyclopropenone (DPC). The receptors derive from a man aged 18 to 29 with alopecia areata. Some clones in this sample may be carry-over from other donors' samples.

This rearrangement joins TRBV5-1 to TRBJ1-5; 7 positions agree with TRBD1. Trimming at V came to 4 bases and at J to 0 bases, leaving 4 bases not matched to a gene. Germline values: CDR1 SGHRS, CDR2 YFSETQ. This CDR3 has 15 residues. The CDR3, as DNA: TGCGCCAGCAGCCAGGGGGTTGGTAGCAATCAGCCCCAGCATTTT. It translates to CASSQGVGSNQPQHF.

This clonotype was observed many times. The chain couples TRBV5-1 to TRBJ2-5; D is possibly TRBD2 (5 bases). This CDR3 has 14 residues. V dropped 4 bases and J dropped 1 base, with 11 bases sitting between them. Germline loops: CDR1 SGHRS, CDR2 YFSETQ. Here the CDR3 DNA reads TGCGCCAGCAGCCCGGCGGGCTCCCAAGAGACCCAGTACTTC. It encodes CASSPAGSQETQYF.

The chain recombines TRBV11-2 with TRBJ1-4; no firm D call. The germline gives CDR1 SGHAT, CDR2 FQNNGV. The CDR3 spans 15 residues. V shed 2 bases and J shed 0 bases, with 7 bases lying between them. DNA for the CDR3: TGTGCCAGCAGCTTAAGGACGACAACTAATGAAAAACTGTTTTTT. The encoded protein is CASSLRTTTNEKLFF.

This clonotype was seen more than once but under ten times. The rearrangement uses TRBV6-5 and TRBJ2-5; D ambiguous. Germline lookup yields CDR1 MNHEY and CDR2 SVGAGI. Trimming pared 2 bases from V and 2 bases from J, leaving 12 bases between. This CDR3 is built from 15 residues. The CDR3 here is CASSYDQTPQETQYF. CDR3 sequence (DNA): TGTGCCAGCAGTTACGATCAGACTCCACAAGAGACCCAGTACTTC.

There are a few counts of this clonotype. The V call is TRBV7-9, the J call TRBJ1-1; D may be TRBD1 (6 bases). The V end lost 1 base, the J end lost 6 bases, and 12 bases lay between the germline ends. CDR3 length: 14 amino acids. Germline lookup yields CDR1 SEHNR and CDR2 FQNEAQ (reference sequence). This chain's CDR3 is CASSLEGDAPEAFF. In DNA, the CDR3 is TGTGCCAGCAGCTTAGAGGGGGACGCGCCTGAAGCTTTCTTT.

This clonotype was detected many times. One end of the junction fails to match germline, which may point to a read error. V is TRBV5-1 and J is TRBJ1-1; 8 bases match TRBD1. Germline V lookup: CDR1 SGHRS, CDR2 YFSETQ. The CDR3 has 14 residues. CDR3 in amino acids: CASSSGQGNTEAFF. In DNA, the CDR3 is TGTGCCAGCAGCTCCGGACAGGGGAACACTGAAGCTTTCTTT.

This clonotype was picked up a small number of times. The chain couples TRBV4-2 to TRBJ1-5; D may be TRBD1 (5 bases). The CDR3 is made up of 15 amino acids. Germline values: CDR1 LGHNA, CDR2 YNFKEQ. The ends were cut back, 0 bases at V and 0 bases at J, with 6 bases in the middle. The CDR3 loop reads CASSQERGSNQPQHF. The CDR3 DNA sequence: TGTGCCAGCAGCCAAGAGAGGGGTAGCAATCAGCCCCAGCATTTT.

The rearrangement links TRBV7-2 to TRBJ1-2; no definite D call. The CDR3 loop spans 13 amino acids. The germline gives CDR1 SGHTA, CDR2 FQGNSA. V lost 4 bases and J 4 bases, leaving 10 bases between the germline ends. CDR3 loop: CASSSPTGYGYTF. In DNA form, the CDR3 reads TGTGCCAGCAGCTCCCCCACTGGCTATGGCTACACCTTC.

In this sample, this clonotype turned up many times. V and J are TRBV20-1 and TRBJ1-6, with D perhaps matching TRBD1 (5 bases). The CDR3 is made up of 16 amino acids. Germline V lookup: CDR1 DFQATT, CDR2 SNEGSKA (reference sequence). Trimming cost V 6 bases and J 7 bases, with 22 bases left between them. CDR3 in DNA: TGCAGTGCCCATGGCGGGGCGAGGGTAGGAAATTCACCCCTCCACTTT. Amino acids: CSAHGGARVGNSPLHF.

This clonotype was detected many times. V gene TRBV6-4 combines with J gene TRBJ2-6, with D hard to call. Germline V gene data show CDR1 as MRHNA and CDR2 as SNTAGT. This CDR3 region has 16 residues. The V end was cut by 3 bases, the J end by 0 bases, with 9 bases between. CDR3 nucleotides: TGTGCCAGCAGTGAATTTTTAAGCTCTGGGGCCAACGTCCTGACTTTC. It yields the protein CASSEFLSSGANVLTF.

A few counts support this clonotype. This chain links TRBV6-4 with TRBJ2-1; 7 bases agree with TRBD1. Germline-derived CDR1 and CDR2 are MRHNA and SNTAGT. CDR3 length: 17 residues. After removal of 2 bases from V and 5 bases from J, the junction contained 12 bases not matched to a gene. The CDR3 is CASSDRSKTGLDNEQFF. As DNA, the CDR3 is TGTGCCAGCAGTGACAGGTCCAAGACAGGGCTAGACAATGAGCAGTTCTTC.

The chain joins TRBV6-2 or TRBV6-3 to TRBJ2-1; 15 bases align to TRBD2. This CDR3 spans 15 amino acids. Germline CDR1 reads MNHEY; CDR2 reads SVGEGT. V shed 5 bases and J 7 bases; nucleotides not matched to a gene: 3. The DNA for the CDR3 is TGTGCCAGCAGTCGGACTAGCGGGGGGGCTAATGAGCAGTTCTTC. Amino acid sequence: CASSRTSGGANEQFF.

This clonotype has ten or more counts. V gene TRBV20-1 combines with J gene TRBJ2-5, with 13 bases lining up with TRBD2. The ends lost 6 bases at V and 1 base at J; junction bases unmatched: 5. The CDR3 has 15 residues. Germline V CDR1 and CDR2: DFQATT, SNEGSKA (reference sequence). The CDR3 DNA sequence: TGCAGTGCGTGGGGGACTAGCGGGGCCCAAGAGACCCAGTACTTC. Its translation is CSAWGTSGAQETQYF.

This clonotype was detected many times. The gene calls are TRBV12-3 or TRBV12-4 and TRBJ1-3, with 7 nucleotides matching TRBD1. V dropped 3 bases and J dropped 1; count of bases not matched to a gene: 6. The CDR3 sequence is 16 residues long. For the CDR3, the DNA is TGTGCCAGCAGTTTTAGGGGGCGAAGGTCTGGAAACACCATATATTTT. Translating gives CASSFRGRRSGNTIYF.

This clonotype was counted at least ten times. V gene TRBV7-9 combines with J gene TRBJ1-1, with unresolved D. Germline CDR1 is SEHNR and CDR2 is FQNEAQ (reference sequence). This CDR3 has 12 residues. Trimming stripped 1 base from V and 8 bases from J, with 8 bases between. CDR3 nucleotide sequence: TGTGCCAGCAGCTTAGGTCGGGTAGAAGCTTTCTTT. Amino acid sequence: CASSLGRVEAFF.

The chain recombines TRBV5-1 with TRBJ1-1; D unclear. This CDR3 spans 13 amino acids. With 5 bases removed from V and 0 bases from J, the gap between germline ends came to 8 bases. Per the germline V gene, CDR1 is SGHRS and CDR2 is YFSETQ. The CDR3 sequence: CASRDQMNTEAFF. CDR3 bases: TGCGCCAGCAGGGACCAGATGAACACTGAAGCTTTCTTT.

This clonotype was seen a handful of times. V usage is TRBV14 and J usage is TRBJ1-2; D call uncertain. Germline lookup yields CDR1 SGHDN and CDR2 FVKESK. The V end lost 3 bases, the J end lost 1 base, and 18 bases lay between the germline ends. CDR3 length equals 17 residues. Written as DNA, the CDR3 is TGTGCCAGCAGCCATCCCACGAGGCAGGACTATAACTATGGCTACACCTTC. Translation: CASSHPTRQDYNYGYTF. Full variable domain (outside the CDR3, taken from reference TRBV14 and TRBJ1-2): EAGVTQFPSHSVIEKGQTVTLRCDPISGHDNLYWYRRVMGKEIKFLLHFVKESKQDESGMPNNRFLAERTGGTYSTLKVQPAELEDSGVYFCASSHPTRQDYNYGYTFGSGTRLTVV.

The gene calls are TRBV28 and TRBJ2-7; D is possibly TRBD2 (5 bases). The CDR3 totals 15 residues. Germline V gene data show CDR1 as MDHEN and CDR2 as SYDVKM. Trimming stripped 1 base from V and 6 bases from J, with 16 bases between. The CDR3 nucleotides are TGTGCCAGCAGTTTATCCGGGGATGTAGTTTTCGAGCAGTACTTC. This translates into CASSLSGDVVFEQYF.